This T cell receptor (beta chain) stems from a study of identical twins. V shed 4 bases and J shed 10 bases, with 17 bases lying between them. The germline gives CDR1 LGHDT, CDR2 YNNKEL (reference sequence). The CDR3 has 14 amino acids. Findings and limits, study-wide: Potential partial confounding of zero-insertion analyses by invariant MAIT and iNKT cells was noted.

One entry per CDR3 protein results from TCRdb running MiXCR on the 5' RACE reads. The data contain 200,000 to 250,000 distinct CDR3 sequences, around 15% of them singletons. Donors were all healthy Caucasians. A word on this clonotype: What it recognizes is unknown.

This rearrangement joins TRBV3-1 to TRBJ2-1, with D perhaps TRBD2 (6 bases). The sequenced sample consisted of memory (CD45RO+) T cells sorted from blood. The TCR sequence derives from a woman under 30 in good health. Here the CDR3 DNA reads TGTGCCAGCAGCCCGGTGGTTAGCGGCGGGGAGCAGTTCTTC. It specifies CASSPVVSGGEQFF.